The sequence of this TCR beta chain was determined in a study of patients and donors after allogeneic stem cell transplantation (dated by TCRdb to 2019 to 2021). Comments on this clonotype: Its antigen target is currently unknown. No clone much larger than this one lies a single base away; base qualities are absent.

The cysteine opens and the phenylalanine closes a CDR3 of 15 amino acids. This entry keeps only the CDR3 DNA: 45 bases, framed from base 1. CDR1 DFQATT and CDR2 SNEGSKA were looked up in the germline V gene (reference sequence). Clipping removes 3 bases from V and 2 bases from J, with 8 as the unmatched junction base count. Preparation of the library involved RT-PCR. The sequencing machine was a NextSeq 550. TCRdb passed the public sequencing reads through fastp at Q25 and MiXCR, retaining productive beta sequences. Rows are combined by CDR3 protein, so each entry shows the most common genes and DNA. The sample table contains some 880,000 distinct CDR3 sequences; only one count was recorded for under 20% of them. The ten biggest clones cover 6% of the sample.

The sequencing input was blood, either unsorted or a sorted T cell fraction (not recorded which). This chain joins TRBV20-1 to TRBJ1-2, with 8 central nucleotides matching TRBD1. The origin of this receptor is a human donor who was either an allogeneic HSCT recipient or a stem cell or donor lymphocyte infusion donor (not recorded which). It is not recorded whose cells these are; they may come from a transplant donor. DNA sequence: TGCAGTGCTAGTCCGGGACAGGCGCTCAACTATGGCTACACCTTC. Its coded protein is CSASPGQALNYGYTF.